The 26 T cell receptor beta chains below come from one sample, sequenced in a study of blood T cell repertoires in COVID-19. Clones were sequenced by immunoSEQ multiplex PCR, and TCRdb holds only the in-frame ones, with some missing. The data show a few hundred thousand clones, 80% to 85% seen once. The sequenced sample consisted of PBMCs or T cells enriched from blood (not recorded which). The receptor set was obtained from a middle-aged woman who had recovered from COVID-19.

V and J are TRBV19 and TRBJ2-1; D is ambiguous. V was pared by 3 bases and J by 0 bases, with 6 bases between. This CDR3 contains 14 residues. CDR1 is LNHDA and CDR2 is SQIVND in the germline V gene (reference sequence). The CDR3 region is CASSIPNSYNEQFF. The DNA of the CDR3 is TGTGCCAGTAGTATTCCCAACTCCTACAATGAGCAGTTCTTC.

The chain employs TRBV7-9 and TRBJ1-1, with 7 bases that match TRBD1. The V and J ends lost 2 bases and 5 bases, in that order; junction bases with no gene match: 8. Germline V CDR1 and CDR2: SEHNR, FQNEAQ (reference sequence). The CDR3 runs 15 residues. The CDR3 DNA reads as TGTGCCAGCAGCTTAAGAAGGGGGCGGGAAACTGAAGCTTTCTTT. Encoded protein: CASSLRRGRETEAFF.

V gene TRBV5-4 combines with J gene TRBJ2-7; D gene ambiguous. CDR3 length: 15 amino acids. V lost 1 base to trimming and J lost 6 bases, with 17 bases between them. Germline CDR1 SGHNT, CDR2 YYREEE (reference sequence). The DNA for the CDR3 is TGTGCCAGCAGCTTGAGAGGTCTAGAGATATCCGAGCAGTACGTC. Encoded protein: CASSLRGLEISEQYV.

The chain combines TRBV6-5 with TRBJ2-5; no reliable D call. The V gene's germline CDR1 is MNHEY and CDR2 SVGAGI. The CDR3 has 14 residues. With 0 bases removed from V and 7 bases from J, the gap between germline ends came to 12 bases. The CDR3 is CASSYSRSLGTQYF. The CDR3 DNA follows: TGTGCCAGCAGTTACTCGCGGAGTTTGGGGACCCAGTACTTC.

V is TRBV18 and J is TRBJ2-7, with TRBD2 matching 14 bases. This CDR3 is built from 20 residues. Trimming at V came to 3 bases and at J to 2 bases, leaving 15 bases not matched to a gene. Germline V CDR1 and CDR2: KGHSH, LQKENI. The CDR3 is CASSPYPIGTSGGSPYEQYF. Written as DNA, the CDR3 is TGTGCCAGCTCACCCTACCCTATCGGGACTAGCGGGGGTTCCCCCTACGAGCAGTACTTC.

V gene TRBV28 combines with J gene TRBJ1-1; no clear D. This CDR3 has 15 amino acids. V was shortened by 3 bases and J by 5 bases, with 16 bases between the two germline ends. Per germline, CDR1 MDHEN and CDR2 SYDVKM. The CDR3 nucleotides are TGTGCCAGCAGTTTCCCTAATCCCAGGAGGACTGAAGCTTTCTTT. It specifies CASSFPNPRRTEAFF.

The gene calls are TRBV3-1 (or the pseudogene TRBV3-2) and TRBJ2-7, with D possibly matching TRBD1 (5 bases). The CDR3 runs 13 residues. The germline V gene has CDR1 LGHDT and CDR2 YNNKEL (reference sequence). Deletions cut 4 bases from V and 2 bases from J, with 9 bases between. The CDR3 DNA reads as TGTGCCAGCAGCCCTGAGGACACCTACGAGCAGTACTTC. As protein: CASSPEDTYEQYF.

This clone was seen a single time. This chain links TRBV30 with TRBJ1-1; 8 nucleotides match TRBD1. CDR1 is GTSNPN, CDR2 SVGIG, per germline (reference sequence). The V gene end was trimmed by 0 bases and the J gene end by 11 bases; junction bases not matched to a gene: 11. The CDR3 runs to 14 residues. CDR3 in amino acids: CAWSVARGPLGAFF. CDR3 sequence (DNA): TGTGCCTGGAGTGTAGCCAGGGGGCCTCTGGGCGCTTTCTTT. The entire variable domain, with the rest obtained from reference TRBV30 and TRBJ1-1, is as follows: SQTIHQWPATLVQPVGSPLSLECTVEGTSNPNLYWYRQAAGRGLQLLFYSVGIGQISSEVPQNLSASRPQDRQFILSSKKLLLSDSGFYLCAWSVARGPLGAFFGQGTRLTVV.

This clone appeared a few times. CDR3 amino acids: CASSPGGARTDTQYF. The CDR3, as DNA: TGTGCCAGCAGCCCAGGGGGCGCTCGCACAGATACGCAGTATTTT. The chain has TRBV7-2 and TRBJ2-3; TRBD1 matches 8 bases. The CDR3 extends over 15 amino acids. V lost 5 bases and J lost 1; bases outside the gene matches: 5. The V gene's germline CDR1 is SGHTA and CDR2 FQGNSA.

The chain links TRBV4-1 to TRBJ1-4; tentatively, D is TRBD1 (6 bases). The germline V gene has CDR1 MGHRA and CDR2 YSYEKL. The CDR3 covers 16 residues. Between the trimmed V and J ends, which lost 0 bases and 8 bases, there was a span of 16 bases. Written as DNA, the CDR3 is TGCGCCAGCAGCCAAGATCGGGGGGGGGCCCTAGAAAAACTGTTTTTT. This gives the protein CASSQDRGGALEKLFF.

This chain links TRBV9 with TRBJ1-1, with TRBD1 as a possible D gene (6 bases). From germline, CDR1 is SGDLS and CDR2 YYNGEE. The CDR3 contains 13 residues. V was pared by 7 bases and J by 8 bases, with 18 bases between. The CDR3 DNA is TGTGCCAGCTCCCCGGGACACCCTGGAGAAGCTTTCTTT. This sequence encodes CASSPGHPGEAFF. Supplemented by reference TRBV9 and TRBJ1-1, the full variable domain reads DSGVTQTPKHLITATGQRVTLRCSPRSGDLSVYWYQQSLDQGLQFLIQYYNGEERAKGNILERFSAQQFPDLHSELNLSSLELGDSALYFCASSPGHPGEAFFGQGTRLTVV.

The chain recombines TRBV10-3 with TRBJ2-7; no reliable D call. The V end was cut by 3 bases, the J end by 1 base, with 4 bases between. This CDR3 has 12 residues. CDR1 and CDR2 (germline): ENHRY, SYGVKD. The CDR3 nucleotides are TGTGCCATCAGTGACGGGTCCTACGAGCAGTACGTC. As protein: CAISDGSYEQYV.

V gene TRBV7-9 combines with J gene TRBJ1-5; TRBD1 matches at 10 bases. This CDR3 has 16 amino acids. CDR1 and CDR2 from the germline V gene are SEHNR and FQNEAQ (reference sequence). J lost 4 bases, V lost 5 bases, and 8 bases had no gene match. The CDR3 loop is CASSHTGDRGNQPQHF. In DNA form, the CDR3 reads TGTGCCAGCAGCCATACCGGGGACAGGGGAAATCAGCCCCAGCATTTT.

The CDR3 spells CASSFVGGIRNEQFF. The CDR3 DNA is TGTGCCAGCAGCTTTGTTGGAGGGATCCGTAATGAGCAGTTCTTC. V usage is TRBV7-8 and J usage is TRBJ2-1, with TRBD2 as a possible D gene (6 bases). Looked up from germline, CDR1 is SGHVS and CDR2 is FQNEAQ. The CDR3 extends over 15 amino acids. V was pared by 3 bases and J by 7 bases, with 16 bases between.

The chain carries TRBV24-1 and TRBJ1-5, with D possibly matching TRBD1 (5 bases). Between the trimmed V and J ends, which lost 8 bases and 5 bases, there was a span of 12 bases. Germline-derived CDR1 and CDR2 are KGHDR and SFDVKD. This CDR3 has 13 residues. The CDR3 region is CATNRQPYQPQHF. The CDR3, as DNA: TGTGCCACCAACCGACAGCCTTATCAGCCCCAGCATTTT.

This chain joins TRBV24-1 and TRBJ1-1; no clear D. From germline, CDR1 is KGHDR and CDR2 SFDVKD. CDR3 length: 13 amino acids. With 1 base removed from V and 6 bases from J, the gap between germline ends came to 8 bases. CDR3 in DNA: TGTGCCACCAGTGATTTTTCGGGGTCTGAAGCTTTCTTT. Translated: CATSDFSGSEAFF.

This clone was picked up a small number of times. V gene TRBV4-2 combines with J gene TRBJ1-5; D remains ambiguous. CDR1 is LGHNA and CDR2 is YNFKEQ in the germline V gene. This CDR3 has 15 residues. Trimming stripped 0 bases from V and 3 bases from J, with 9 bases between. The CDR3 sequence is CASSQENSYNQPQHF. CDR3 DNA sequence: TGTGCCAGCAGCCAAGAAAACAGCTACAATCAGCCCCAGCATTTT.

This clone was observed a single time. This chain links TRBV7-8 with TRBJ1-1; D possibly corresponds to TRBD1 (6 bases). The germline V and J ends were trimmed by 5 bases and 1 base, with 11 bases remaining between them. The CDR3 consists of 14 residues. Germline-derived CDR1 and CDR2 are SGHVS and FQNEAQ. The CDR3 DNA is TGTGCCAGCAGCCTCCGGGACAAGAACACTGAAGCTTTCTTT. It specifies CASSLRDKNTEAFF.

The genes are TRBV7-9 and TRBJ2-1; D ambiguous. This CDR3 is built from 13 residues. V was shortened by 3 bases and J by 5 bases, with 8 bases between the two germline ends. Germline V gives CDR1 SEHNR, CDR2 FQNEAQ (reference sequence). Written as DNA, the CDR3 is TGTGCCAGCAGCTTCGGAGTGGACAATGAGCAGTTCTTC. It codes for CASSFGVDNEQFF.

The chain has TRBV23-1 and TRBJ2-7, with D possibly TRBD2 on 5 matching bases. TRBV23-1 is labeled an ORF, and its function is uncertain. This CDR3 comprises 13 residues. With 0 bases removed from V and 6 bases from J, the gap between germline ends came to 9 bases. This chain's CDR3 is CASSQSTMGEQYV. The CDR3 DNA reads TGCGCCAGCAGTCAATCGACTATGGGCGAGCAGTACGTC.

This clone was seen a single time. The gene calls are TRBV2 and TRBJ1-5; D not resolved. CDR1 and CDR2 from the germline V gene are SNHLY and FYNNEI. With 3 bases removed from V and 5 bases from J, the gap between germline ends came to 14 bases. This CDR3 spans 15 amino acids. CDR3 in amino acids: CASSDSPRFYQPQHF. CDR3 nucleotide sequence: TGTGCCAGCAGTGACTCTCCCAGGTTCTATCAGCCCCAGCATTTT.

The chain couples TRBV5-4 to TRBJ2-7; 9 positions match TRBD2. This CDR3 spans 15 amino acids. V lost 4 bases to trimming and J lost 6 bases; unmatched junction nucleotides: 11. Germline CDR1 and CDR2: SGHNT and YYREEE (reference sequence). The CDR3 here is CASSPSGLAKSEQYV. In DNA, the CDR3 is TGTGCCAGCAGCCCCTCGGGACTAGCAAAATCCGAGCAGTACGTC.

The DNA of the CDR3 is TGCGCCAGCAGCCAAGATCGGGATACGCAGTATTTT. Translation: CASSQDRDTQYF. The J gene is TRBJ2-3, the V gene TRBV4-3, with D unresolved. The germline gives CDR1 LGHNA, CDR2 YSLEER. V was clipped by 0 bases and J by 6 bases, with 4 bases between them. The length of the CDR3 is 12 residues.

The chain links TRBV7-9 to TRBJ1-4, with 8 positions matching TRBD1. Germline-derived CDR1 and CDR2 are SEHNR and FQNEAQ (reference sequence). The CDR3 has 15 amino acids. V lost 3 bases, J lost 8 bases, and 8 bases stayed unmatched. The CDR3 reads CASSLPLRGLEKLFF. The CDR3 nucleotides are TGTGCCAGCAGCTTGCCACTCAGGGGGCTGGAAAAACTGTTTTTT.

The V and J genes are TRBV5-1 and TRBJ2-3; TRBD1 is a possible D gene (6 bases). The CDR3 has 16 residues. V shed 3 bases and J shed 0 bases, with 14 bases lying between them. Germline assignment: CDR1 SGHRS and CDR2 YFSETQ. The CDR3 coding sequence is TGCGCCAGCAGCTACGGACAGCCCTCTAGCACAGATACGCAGTATTTT. Protein product: CASSYGQPSSTDTQYF.

This chain uses TRBV5-1 with TRBJ2-6, with D maybe TRBD1 (6 bases). The CDR3 totals 15 residues. V lost 3 bases and J 1 base, leaving 8 bases between the germline ends. Looked up from germline, CDR1 is SGHRS and CDR2 is YFSETQ. The CDR3 reads CASSSTGSGANVLTF. In DNA form, the CDR3 reads TGCGCCAGCAGCTCCACAGGGTCTGGGGCCAACGTCCTGACTTTC.